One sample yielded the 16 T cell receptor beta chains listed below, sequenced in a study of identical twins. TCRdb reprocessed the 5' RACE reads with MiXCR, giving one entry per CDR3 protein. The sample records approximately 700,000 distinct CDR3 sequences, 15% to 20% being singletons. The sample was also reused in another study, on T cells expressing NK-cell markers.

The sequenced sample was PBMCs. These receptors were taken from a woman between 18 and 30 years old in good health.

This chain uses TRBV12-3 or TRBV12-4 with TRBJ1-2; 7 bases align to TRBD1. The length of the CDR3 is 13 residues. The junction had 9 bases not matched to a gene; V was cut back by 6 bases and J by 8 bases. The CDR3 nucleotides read TGTGCCAGCAGCCCGACAGGGTCGAGAGGCTACACCTTC. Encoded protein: CASSPTGSRGYTF.

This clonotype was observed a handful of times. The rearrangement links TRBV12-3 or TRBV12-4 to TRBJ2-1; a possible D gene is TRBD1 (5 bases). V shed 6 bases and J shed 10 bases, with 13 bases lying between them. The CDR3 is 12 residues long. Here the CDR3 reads CASRKTETEQFF. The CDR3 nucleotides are TGTGCCAGCAGAAAGACAGAAACCGAGCAGTTCTTC.

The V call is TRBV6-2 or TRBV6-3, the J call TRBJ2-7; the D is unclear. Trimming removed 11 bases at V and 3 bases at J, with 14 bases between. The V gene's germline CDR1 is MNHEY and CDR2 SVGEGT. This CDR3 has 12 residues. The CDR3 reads CAVSETVYEQYF. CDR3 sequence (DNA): TGTGCCGTATCCGAGACGGTCTACGAGCAGTACTTC.

The CDR3 DNA reads TGCAGTGCTTCCTCCCTCCGCGGGACTAGCGCTAGAACTTACAATGAGCAGTTCTTC. Amino acids: CSASSLRGTSARTYNEQFF. The genes are TRBV20-1 and TRBJ2-1; 10 nucleotides align to TRBD2. Germline CDR1 reads DFQATT; CDR2 reads SNEGSKA (reference sequence). Trimming took 5 bases from V and 4 from J; bases not matched to a gene: 20. The CDR3 consists of 19 residues.

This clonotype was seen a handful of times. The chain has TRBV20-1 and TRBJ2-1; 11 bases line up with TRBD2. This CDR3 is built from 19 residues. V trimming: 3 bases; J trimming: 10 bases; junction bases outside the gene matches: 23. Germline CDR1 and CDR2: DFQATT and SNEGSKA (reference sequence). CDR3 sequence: CSASDYGTGTSGASREQFF. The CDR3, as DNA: TGCAGTGCTAGTGATTACGGCACCGGGACTAGCGGAGCTAGCCGCGAGCAGTTCTTC.

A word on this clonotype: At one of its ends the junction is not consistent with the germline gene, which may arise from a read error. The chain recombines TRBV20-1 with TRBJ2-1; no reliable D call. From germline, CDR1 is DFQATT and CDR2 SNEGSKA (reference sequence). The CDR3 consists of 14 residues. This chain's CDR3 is CSASYADEYNEQLF. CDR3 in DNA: TGCAGTGCTAGCTACGCTGATGAATACAATGAGCAGTTATTC.

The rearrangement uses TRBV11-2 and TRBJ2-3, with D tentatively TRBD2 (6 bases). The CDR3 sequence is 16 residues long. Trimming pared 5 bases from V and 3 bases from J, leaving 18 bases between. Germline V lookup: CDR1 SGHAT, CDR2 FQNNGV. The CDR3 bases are TGTGCCAGCAGCCCCGGTGTGGGAGGAGGTACAGATACGCAGTATTTT. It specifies CASSPGVGGGTDTQYF.

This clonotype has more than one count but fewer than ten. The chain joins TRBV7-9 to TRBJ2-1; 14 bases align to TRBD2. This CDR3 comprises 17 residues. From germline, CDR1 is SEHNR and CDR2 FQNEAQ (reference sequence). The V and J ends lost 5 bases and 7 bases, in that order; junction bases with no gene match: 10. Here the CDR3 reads CASSVIAGTSGRNEQFF. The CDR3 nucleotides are TGTGCCAGCAGCGTTATAGCCGGGACTAGCGGGAGAAATGAGCAGTTCTTC.

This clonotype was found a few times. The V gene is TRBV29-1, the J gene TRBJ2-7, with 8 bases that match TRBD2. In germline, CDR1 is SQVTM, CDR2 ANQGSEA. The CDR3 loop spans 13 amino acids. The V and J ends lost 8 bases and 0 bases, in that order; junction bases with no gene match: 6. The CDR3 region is CSYRGGSSYEQYF. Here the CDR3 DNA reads TGCAGCTACCGGGGGGGGAGCTCCTACGAGCAGTACTTC.

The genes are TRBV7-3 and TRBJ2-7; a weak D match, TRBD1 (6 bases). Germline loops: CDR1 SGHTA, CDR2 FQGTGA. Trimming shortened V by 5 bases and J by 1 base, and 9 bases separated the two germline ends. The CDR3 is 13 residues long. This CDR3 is CASSQGISYEQYF. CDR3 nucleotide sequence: TGTGCCAGCAGCCAGGGGATATCCTACGAGCAGTACTTC.

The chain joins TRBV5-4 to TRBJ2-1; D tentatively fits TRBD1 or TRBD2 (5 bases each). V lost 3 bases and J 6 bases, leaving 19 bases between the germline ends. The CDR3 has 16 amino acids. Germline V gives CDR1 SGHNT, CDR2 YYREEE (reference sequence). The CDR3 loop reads CASSSVGRRTFNEQFF. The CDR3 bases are TGTGCCAGCAGCTCCGTGGGACGCCGAACCTTCAATGAGCAGTTCTTC. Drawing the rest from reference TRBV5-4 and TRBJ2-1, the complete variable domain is ETGVTQSPTHLIKTRGQQVTLRCSSQSGHNTVSWYQQALGQGPQFIFQYYREEENGRGNFPPRFSGLQFPNYSSELNVNALELDDSALYLCASSSVGRRTFNEQFFGPGTRLTVL.

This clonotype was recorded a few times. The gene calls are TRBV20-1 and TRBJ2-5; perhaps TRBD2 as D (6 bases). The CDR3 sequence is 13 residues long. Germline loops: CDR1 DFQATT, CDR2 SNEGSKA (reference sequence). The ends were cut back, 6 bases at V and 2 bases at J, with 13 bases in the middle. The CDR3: CSAFARGQETQYF. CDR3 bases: TGCAGTGCCTTTGCCCGGGGGCAAGAGACCCAGTACTTC.

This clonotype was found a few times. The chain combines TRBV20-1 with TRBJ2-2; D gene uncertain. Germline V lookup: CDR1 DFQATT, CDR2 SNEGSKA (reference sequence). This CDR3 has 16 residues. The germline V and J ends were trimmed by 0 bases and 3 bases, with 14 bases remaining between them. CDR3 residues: CSARDSPDSHTGELFF. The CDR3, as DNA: TGCAGTGCTAGAGATAGCCCCGATTCCCACACCGGGGAGCTGTTTTTT.

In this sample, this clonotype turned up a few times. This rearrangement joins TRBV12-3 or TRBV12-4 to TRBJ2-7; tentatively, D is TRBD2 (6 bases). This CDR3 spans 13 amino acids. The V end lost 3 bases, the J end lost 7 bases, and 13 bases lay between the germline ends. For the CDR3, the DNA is TGTGCCAGCAGTTTCTTCGGGGGTGAAGAGCAGTACTTC. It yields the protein CASSFFGGEEQYF.

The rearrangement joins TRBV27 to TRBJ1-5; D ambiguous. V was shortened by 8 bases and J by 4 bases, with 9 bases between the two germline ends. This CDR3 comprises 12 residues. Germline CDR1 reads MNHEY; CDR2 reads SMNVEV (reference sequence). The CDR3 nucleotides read TGTGCCAGCCTGACGGTAAATCAGCCCCAGCATTTT. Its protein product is CASLTVNQPQHF.

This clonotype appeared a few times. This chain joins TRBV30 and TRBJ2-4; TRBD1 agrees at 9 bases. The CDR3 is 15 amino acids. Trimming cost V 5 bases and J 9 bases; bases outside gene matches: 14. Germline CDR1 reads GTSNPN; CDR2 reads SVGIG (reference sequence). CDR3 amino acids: CAWREPGQGAVIQYF. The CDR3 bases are TGTGCCTGGCGGGAACCGGGACAGGGTGCGGTCATTCAGTACTTC.